Below, 31 T cell receptor beta chains from the same sample are listed, as sequenced in a study of naive and memory T cell subsets. An equimolar mix of two oligonucleotides served as the beta constant-region primer for TRBC1 and TRBC2. The ligated cDNA underwent four PCR rounds using SP2 and nested alpha and beta constant-region primers. From the UMI-ligation and nested PCR reads, TCRdb called clonotypes with MiXCR, one entry per CDR3 protein. The sample shows some 83,000 distinct CDR3 sequences, about 10% of them seen only once. Sequences were obtained from naive CD8+ T cells from blood. The receptors originated from a human donor in good health.

V gene TRBV27 combines with J gene TRBJ1-1; D is ambiguous. CDR1 is MNHEY and CDR2 is SMNVEV in the germline V gene (reference sequence). CDR3 length: 13 amino acids. Trimming pared 3 bases from V and 7 bases from J, leaving 12 bases between. DNA for the CDR3: TGTGCCAGCAGTTTCCCCGGGAGTCGTGAAGCTTTCTTT. Translating it yields CASSFPGSREAFF.

In this sample, this clonotype turned up many times. V usage is TRBV13 and J usage is TRBJ2-7; D perhaps matches TRBD1 (6 bases). The germline V gene has CDR1 PRHDT and CDR2 FYEKMQ (reference sequence). Trimming took 0 bases from V and 6 from J, leaving 12 bases between them. The CDR3 is 14 residues long. The CDR3 spells CASSLGNRVSEQYF. CDR3 nucleotide sequence: TGTGCCAGCAGCTTAGGAAACAGGGTTAGCGAGCAGTACTTC.

This clonotype was picked up a small number of times. Here the CDR3 DNA reads TGTGCCAGCAGTTACAAGCGGGAGAGGGCAGATACGCAGTATTTT. This sequence encodes CASSYKRERADTQYF. This chain links TRBV6-5 with TRBJ2-3; 8 bases align to TRBD2. Germline CDR1 MNHEY, CDR2 SVGAGI. This CDR3 has 15 amino acids. J was trimmed by 4 bases and V by 2 bases; bases with no gene match: 5.

The chain combines TRBV20-1 with TRBJ2-3; the D call may be TRBD1 or TRBD2 (5 bases each). The CDR3 spans 11 residues. CDR1 and CDR2 (germline): DFQATT, SNEGSKA (reference sequence). V lost 2 bases and J lost 8, with 8 bases in between. The CDR3 coding sequence is TGCAGTGCTAGATGGGGGACTACGCAGTATTTT. Translation gives CSARWGTTQYF.

The CDR3 sequence: CASSLVRAHFEYF. The CDR3 coding sequence is TGTGCCAGCAGTCTGGTTAGGGCCCATTTCGAGTACTTC. The chain joins TRBV28 to TRBJ2-7; D is undetermined. Germline V gene lookup returns CDR1 MDHEN and CDR2 SYDVKM. V shed 5 bases and J shed 11 bases, with 19 bases lying between them. There are 13 residues in the CDR3. Full variable domain (missing parts from reference TRBV28 and TRBJ2-7): DVKVTQSSRYLVKRTGEKVFLECVQDMDHENMFWYRQDPGLGLRLIYFSYDVKMKEKGDIPEGYSVSREKKERFSLILESASTNQTSMYLCASSLVRAHFEYFGPGTRLTVT.

The chain recombines TRBV11-1 with TRBJ2-6; D gene unclear. CDR3 length: 14 residues. Trimming took off 10 bases at V and 10 bases at J, with 20 bases between the two ends. Germline V gene sequence: CDR1 SGHAT, CDR2 FQDESV (reference sequence). DNA of the CDR3: TGTGCCATCCATATATACGGCAGTCTTAACGTCCTGACTTTC. Its translation: CAIHIYGSLNVLTF. The whole variable domain, filled in from reference TRBV11-1 and TRBJ2-6, reads EAEVAQSPRYKITEKSQAVAFWCDPISGHATLYWYRQILGQGPELLVQFQDESVVDDSQLPKDRFSAERLKGVDSTLKIQPAELGDSAMYLCAIHIYGSLNVLTFGAGSRLTVL.

This clonotype appeared a few times. CDR3 residues: CASSHRTSGSRETQYF. The CDR3 DNA is TGTGCCAGCAGCCATAGGACTAGCGGGAGTAGGGAGACCCAGTACTTC. The chain uses TRBV4-2 and TRBJ2-5, with 13 bases matching TRBD2. Unmatched junction bases numbered 6, after V lost 3 bases and J lost 5 bases. CDR1 is LGHNA, CDR2 YNFKEQ, per germline. This CDR3 spans 16 amino acids.

This clonotype was found many times. This sequence joins TRBV29-1 and TRBJ2-5; D unresolved. Germline V gives CDR1 SQVTM, CDR2 ANQGSEA. The length of the CDR3 is 16 residues. V dropped 0 bases and J dropped 0 bases, with 14 bases sitting between them. The CDR3 bases are TGCAGCGTTGAAGATCTCAGCGAATCCTACCAAGAGACCCAGTACTTC. Translating it yields CSVEDLSESYQETQYF.

The genes are TRBV6-2 or TRBV6-3 and TRBJ2-1, with 9 bases aligning to TRBD2. Germline CDR1 and CDR2: MNHEY and SVGEGT. V dropped 2 bases and J dropped 3; count of bases not matched to a gene: 8. The CDR3 is made up of 17 amino acids. DNA of the CDR3: TGTGCCAGCAGTTACCCCCCCACTAGCGGGTACTACAATGAGCAGTTCTTC. Translation gives CASSYPPTSGYYNEQFF.

This clonotype was counted only a few times. The chain has TRBV2 and TRBJ2-2; unclear D gene. The CDR3 spans 12 residues. V dropped 3 bases and J dropped 4 bases, with 3 bases sitting between them. Germline CDR1 SNHLY, CDR2 FYNNEI. CDR3 nucleotides: TGTGCCAGCAGTGACAGCACCGGGGAGCTGTTTTTT. This codes for CASSDSTGELFF.

The chain uses TRBV3-1 and TRBJ2-7, with 9 bases that match TRBD2. The germline V gene has CDR1 LGHDT and CDR2 YNNKEL (reference sequence). There are 14 residues in the CDR3. V was clipped by 2 bases and J by 2 bases; unmatched bases: 1. CDR3 sequence reads: CASSQLAGPYEQYF. CDR3 in DNA: TGTGCCAGCAGCCAACTAGCGGGACCCTACGAGCAGTACTTC.

The chain combines TRBV7-2 with TRBJ2-5, with 7 bases identical to TRBD2. V was clipped by 5 bases and J by 3 bases; unmatched bases: 12. The CDR3 consists of 16 residues. Germline V gene sequence: CDR1 SGHTA, CDR2 FQGNSA. The CDR3 region is CASSPVAVAGEETQYF. The CDR3 DNA sequence: TGTGCCAGCAGCCCGGTAGCGGTCGCGGGAGAAGAGACCCAGTACTTC.

The chain combines TRBV28 with TRBJ2-1, with 10 bases identical to TRBD2. Germline CDR1 MDHEN, CDR2 SYDVKM. V was pared by 6 bases and J by 9 bases, with 2 bases of the junction left unmatched. The CDR3 length is 12 residues. CDR3 sequence (DNA): TGTGCCAGCAGCACTAGCGGGATTGAGCAGTTCTTC. It yields the protein CASSTSGIEQFF.

This clonotype was counted between two and nine times. This sequence joins TRBV5-1 and TRBJ2-1; 7 bases are a match to TRBD2. Unmatched junction bases numbered 3, after V lost 0 bases and J lost 6 bases. This CDR3 is built from 14 residues. In germline, CDR1 is SGHRS, CDR2 YFSETQ. CDR3 protein: CASSLALAVNEQFF. The CDR3 bases are TGCGCCAGCAGCTTGGCGCTAGCGGTCAATGAGCAGTTCTTC. Variable domain in full (rest from reference TRBV5-1 and TRBJ2-1): KAGVTQTPRYLIKTRGQQVTLSCSPISGHRSVSWYQQTPGQGLQFLFEYFSETQRNKGNFPGRFSGRQFSNSRSEMNVSTLELGDSALYLCASSLALAVNEQFFGPGTRLTVL.

V gene TRBV5-1 combines with J gene TRBJ2-7, with D possibly TRBD1 on 5 matching bases. The CDR3 extends over 13 amino acids. CDR1 and CDR2 from the germline V gene are SGHRS and YFSETQ. V was cut by 2 bases and J by 2 bases, with 8 bases left in between. In DNA, the CDR3 is TGCGCCAGCAGCTTTGAAGGGGCCTACGAGCAGTACTTC. As protein: CASSFEGAYEQYF.

This clonotype was counted ten times or more. This chain joins TRBV7-6 and TRBJ1-4; D is unresolved. Germline CDR1 SGHVS, CDR2 FNYEAQ. V was shortened by 1 base and J by 11 bases, with 8 bases between the two germline ends. This CDR3 is 12 amino acids long. Written as DNA, the CDR3 is TGTGCCAGCAGCTTAGATCGATCGAAACTGTTTTTT. It encodes CASSLDRSKLFF.

This clonotype was recorded many times. This chain links TRBV2 with TRBJ2-1, with 8 positions matching TRBD2. J lost 7 bases, V lost 3 bases, and 11 bases had no gene match. Germline assignment: CDR1 SNHLY and CDR2 FYNNEI. This CDR3 spans 16 amino acids. This CDR3 is CASSEDPGLVGNEQFF. CDR3 DNA: TGTGCCAGCAGTGAGGATCCGGGACTAGTTGGTAATGAGCAGTTCTTC.

V gene TRBV6-5 combines with J gene TRBJ2-7, with TRBD1 identical over 7 bases. The CDR3 spans 14 residues. Trimming removed 2 bases from V and 2 bases from J; junction bases left unmatched: 3. The germline V gene has CDR1 MNHEY and CDR2 SVGAGI. For the CDR3, the DNA is TGTGCCAGCAGTTACGGGACAGAAGCCTACGAGCAGTACTTC. Its translation: CASSYGTEAYEQYF.

This clonotype was detected many times. V gene TRBV5-1 combines with J gene TRBJ2-7; D is possibly TRBD1 or TRBD2 (6 bases each). Germline CDR1 is SGHRS and CDR2 is YFSETQ. The V gene lost 3 bases and the J gene lost 4 bases, with 17 bases spanning the gap. The CDR3 runs 15 residues. CDR3 nucleotide sequence: TGCGCCAGCAGCTGGGGACGGGGGCGCGGTTACGAGCAGTACTTC. Translated, it gives CASSWGRGRGYEQYF.

This clonotype was seen a few times. The rearrangement uses TRBV29-1 and TRBJ2-1; a possible D gene is TRBD2 (5 bases). V shed 4 bases and J shed 0 bases, with 13 bases lying between them. CDR1 and CDR2 (germline): SQVTM, ANQGSEA. The CDR3 loop spans 15 amino acids. In nucleotides, the CDR3 is TGCAGCGTTGTGGATAGCGCGAGCTCCTACAATGAGCAGTTCTTC. Protein product: CSVVDSASSYNEQFF.

This rearrangement joins TRBV12-3 or TRBV12-4 to TRBJ2-1; D remains ambiguous. V was trimmed by 2 bases and J by 8 bases, leaving 10 bases between them. The CDR3 runs to 13 residues. The CDR3 nucleotides read TGTGCCAGCAGTTTACTCGGGTCGTATGAGCAGTTCTTC. Its protein is CASSLLGSYEQFF.

This clonotype was seen many times. This chain connects TRBV4-3 to TRBJ2-4; TRBD2 might be the D (6 bases). Germline V lookup: CDR1 LGHNA, CDR2 YSLEER. Trimming removed 0 bases from V and 2 bases from J, with 11 bases in between. This CDR3 comprises 16 residues. The CDR3 is CASSQESGRPKNIQYF. The CDR3 coding sequence is TGCGCCAGCAGCCAAGAGTCCGGGAGACCCAAAAACATTCAGTACTTC.

This clonotype was seen repeatedly, ten times or more. The rearrangement uses TRBV19 and TRBJ2-1; D not certain. CDR1 LNHDA and CDR2 SQIVND come from the germline V gene (reference sequence). The CDR3 length is 12 residues. V gave up 1 base and J gave up 4 bases, with 2 bases separating them. The CDR3 DNA reads as TGTGCCAGTAGTATAGGATACAATGAGCAGTTCTTC. The encoded protein is CASSIGYNEQFF.

This clonotype has a count of ten or more. The CDR3 loop is CASSLGLGNTEAFF. CDR3 nucleotides: TGTGCCAGCAGTTTAGGGCTGGGGAACACTGAAGCTTTCTTT. The chain links TRBV27 to TRBJ1-1, with unresolved D. Germline V gene data show CDR1 as MNHEY and CDR2 as SMNVEV (reference sequence). The CDR3 totals 14 residues. Trimming stripped 2 bases from V and 1 base from J, with 8 bases between.

Regarding this clonotype: Being one base from a much bigger clone, this may be a read error. The chain joins TRBV29-1 to TRBJ2-1; 15 bases align to TRBD2. The CDR3 spans 16 residues. From germline, CDR1 is SQVTM and CDR2 ANQGSEA. Germline trimming cut 4 bases from V and 12 bases from J; bases unmatched to any gene: 13. The CDR3 protein is CSVVLGGLAGGHVQFF. CDR3 in DNA: TGCAGCGTTGTGCTGGGGGGACTAGCGGGAGGTCATGTGCAGTTCTTC.

The genes are TRBV7-6 and TRBJ2-1, with TRBD1 identical over 9 bases. J gave up 10 bases and V 0 bases, and 7 bases lay outside the gene matches. CDR1 and CDR2 (germline): SGHVS, FNYEAQ. CDR3 size: 15 residues. The CDR3 coding sequence is TGTGCCAGCAGCTTAGCGGGGACAGGGAATAGGGAGCAGTTCTTC. It yields the protein CASSLAGTGNREQFF.

This clonotype occurred many times. This chain connects TRBV29-1 to TRBJ2-3; the D is unclear. CDR3 length: 14 residues. V lost 4 bases to trimming and J lost 3 bases, with 14 bases between them. The V gene's germline CDR1 is SQVTM and CDR2 ANQGSEA. CDR3 sequence: CSVAGGVWTDTQYF. The CDR3 nucleotides read TGCAGCGTTGCCGGTGGCGTGTGGACAGATACGCAGTATTTT.

This clonotype was recorded many times. The chain has TRBV27 and TRBJ1-1, with D perhaps matching TRBD1 (5 bases). The germline V and J ends were trimmed by 3 bases and 4 bases, with 12 bases remaining between them. The germline V gene has CDR1 MNHEY and CDR2 SMNVEV (reference sequence). The CDR3 totals 14 residues. The CDR3: CASSLAGSGTEAFF. The CDR3 DNA follows: TGTGCCAGCAGTTTGGCAGGGTCGGGCACTGAAGCTTTCTTT.

This chain connects TRBV10-3 to TRBJ1-3; 9 bases match TRBD1. J lost 4 bases, V lost 6 bases, and 16 bases had no gene match. Germline CDR1 and CDR2: ENHRY and SYGVKD. The CDR3 spans 18 residues. The CDR3 loop reads CAIRVTGGPGAAGNTIYF. DNA of the CDR3: TGTGCCATCAGAGTAACAGGGGGCCCGGGAGCGGCCGGAAACACCATATATTTT.

This clonotype has a handful of counts. The chain has TRBV6-5 and TRBJ2-1; 11 bases map to TRBD2. V shed 2 bases, J shed 4 bases, and the junction held 1 base outside the gene matches. Germline lookup yields CDR1 MNHEY and CDR2 SVGAGI. The CDR3 loop spans 15 amino acids. The chain's CDR3 is CASSYASGRYNEQFF. The CDR3 DNA is TGTGCCAGCAGTTACGCTAGCGGGAGGTACAATGAGCAGTTCTTC.

This chain joins TRBV7-8 and TRBJ1-2; the D gene is possibly TRBD1 (5 bases). CDR3 length equals 17 residues. Germline-derived CDR1 and CDR2 are SGHVS and FQNEAQ. Trimming cost V 1 base and J 6 bases, with 21 bases left between them. The DNA of the CDR3 is TGTGCCAGCAGCTTAGGGGACGTTGGACCGCGATCTAATGGCTACACCTTC. This gives the protein CASSLGDVGPRSNGYTF.